This TCR beta chain emerged from a study of blood T cells in healthy people across ages. Alongside a J-beta primer mix, a sample-barcoded 5' primer served in a second PCR lasting roughly 6 to 11 cycles. In TCRdb, the 5' RACE reads were re-called with MiXCR into one record per CDR3 protein. Of about 1.6 million distinct CDR3 sequences in the sample, roughly a third were seen once. CDR3 length: 11 amino acids. For this clonotype: The junction and the germline gene differ at one end; a read error may be behind it.

The rearrangement uses TRBV12-3 or TRBV12-4 and TRBJ2-1; no definite D call. The sequenced sample consisted of blood. The TCR comes from a woman between 25 and 40 years old in good health. The CDR3 protein is CASSLDIERFF. The CDR3 nucleotides are TGTGCCAGCAGTTTAGATATTGAGCGGTTCTTC.